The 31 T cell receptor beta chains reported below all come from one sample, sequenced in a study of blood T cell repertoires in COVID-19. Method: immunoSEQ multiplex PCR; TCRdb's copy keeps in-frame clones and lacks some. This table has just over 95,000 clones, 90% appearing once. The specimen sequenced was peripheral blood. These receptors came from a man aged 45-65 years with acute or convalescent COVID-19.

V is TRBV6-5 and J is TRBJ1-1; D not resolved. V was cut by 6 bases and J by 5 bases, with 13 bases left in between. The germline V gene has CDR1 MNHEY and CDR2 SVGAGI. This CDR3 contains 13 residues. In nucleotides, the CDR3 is TGTGCCAGCAGGACGGACCCGGGGACTGAAGCTTTCTTT. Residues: CASRTDPGTEAFF.

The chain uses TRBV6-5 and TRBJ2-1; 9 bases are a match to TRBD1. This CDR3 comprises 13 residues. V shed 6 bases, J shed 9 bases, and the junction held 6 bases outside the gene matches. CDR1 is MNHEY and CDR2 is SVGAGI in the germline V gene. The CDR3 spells CASRLTGGSEQFF. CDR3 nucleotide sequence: TGTGCCAGCAGACTTACAGGGGGCTCTGAGCAGTTCTTC.

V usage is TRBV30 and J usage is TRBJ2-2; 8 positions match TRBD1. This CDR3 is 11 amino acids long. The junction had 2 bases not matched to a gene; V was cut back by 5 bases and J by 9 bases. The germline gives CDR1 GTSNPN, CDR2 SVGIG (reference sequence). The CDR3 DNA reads TGTGCCTGGTCAGGGGGCCGGGAGCTGTTTTTT. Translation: CAWSGGRELFF.

The CDR3 DNA follows: TGTGCCAGCAGAGGACAGGGAGACACTGAAGCTTTCTTT. Translation: CASRGQGDTEAFF. This chain joins TRBV6-5 and TRBJ1-1; 8 nucleotides line up with TRBD1. Germline lookup yields CDR1 MNHEY and CDR2 SVGAGI. This CDR3 is 13 amino acids long. The ends lost 6 bases at V and 3 bases at J; junction bases unmatched: 3.

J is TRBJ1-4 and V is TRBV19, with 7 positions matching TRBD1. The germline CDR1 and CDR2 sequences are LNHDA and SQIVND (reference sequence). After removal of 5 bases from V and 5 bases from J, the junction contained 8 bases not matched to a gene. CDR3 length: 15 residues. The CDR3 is CASSHPGTVNEKLFF. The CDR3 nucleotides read TGTGCCAGTAGTCACCCTGGGACAGTCAATGAAAAACTGTTTTTT. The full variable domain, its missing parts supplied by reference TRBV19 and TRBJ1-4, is DGGITQSPKYLFRKEGQNVTLSCEQNLNHDAMYWYRQDPGQGLRLIYYSQIVNDFQKGDIAEGYSVSREKKESFPLTVTSAQKNPTAFYLCASSHPGTVNEKLFFGSGTQLSVL.

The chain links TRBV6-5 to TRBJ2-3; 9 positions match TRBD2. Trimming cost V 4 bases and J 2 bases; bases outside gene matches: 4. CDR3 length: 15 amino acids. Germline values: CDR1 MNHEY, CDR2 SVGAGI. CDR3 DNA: TGTGCCAGCAGTTTCGGCGGGAGGGCCACAGATACGCAGTATTTT. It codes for CASSFGGRATDTQYF.

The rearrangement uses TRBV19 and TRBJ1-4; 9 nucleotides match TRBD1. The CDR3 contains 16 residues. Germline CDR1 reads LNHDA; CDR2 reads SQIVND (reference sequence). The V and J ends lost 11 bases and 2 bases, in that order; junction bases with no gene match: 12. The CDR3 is CAGPRTGVGTNEKLFF. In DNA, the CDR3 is TGTGCCGGGCCAAGGACAGGGGTGGGCACTAATGAAAAACTGTTTTTT.

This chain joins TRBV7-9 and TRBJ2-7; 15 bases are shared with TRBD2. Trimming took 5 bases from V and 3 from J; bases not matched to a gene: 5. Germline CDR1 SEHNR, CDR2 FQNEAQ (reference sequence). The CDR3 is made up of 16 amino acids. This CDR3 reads CASSPGLAGGGYEQYF. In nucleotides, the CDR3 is TGTGCCAGCAGCCCGGGACTAGCGGGAGGCGGCTACGAGCAGTACTTC. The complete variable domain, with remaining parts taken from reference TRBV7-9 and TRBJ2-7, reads DTGVSQNPRHKITKRGQNVTFRCDPISEHNRLYWYRQTLGQGPEFLTYFQNEAQLEKSRLLSDRFSAERPKGSFSTLEIQRTEQGDSAMYLCASSPGLAGGGYEQYFGPGTRLTVT.

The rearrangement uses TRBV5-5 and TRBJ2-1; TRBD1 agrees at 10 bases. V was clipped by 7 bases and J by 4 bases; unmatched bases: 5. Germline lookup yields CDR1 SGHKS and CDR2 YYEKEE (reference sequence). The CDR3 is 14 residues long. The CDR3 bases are TGTGCCAGCGGACCGGGACAGGGGTACAATGAGCAGTTCTTC. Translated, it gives CASGPGQGYNEQFF.

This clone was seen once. The CDR3 DNA reads as TGTGCCGGTACAGGGATCACTGAAGCTTTCTTT. The encoded protein is CAGTGITEAFF. The rearrangement uses TRBV30 and TRBJ1-1; TRBD1 might be the D (6 bases). V lost 8 bases and J 4 bases, leaving 11 bases between the germline ends. The CDR3 loop spans 11 amino acids. Germline loops: CDR1 GTSNPN, CDR2 SVGIG (reference sequence).

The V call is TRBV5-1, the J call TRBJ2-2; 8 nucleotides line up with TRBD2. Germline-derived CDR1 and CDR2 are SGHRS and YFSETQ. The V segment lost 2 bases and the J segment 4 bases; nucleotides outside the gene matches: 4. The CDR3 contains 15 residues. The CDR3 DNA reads TGCGCCAGCAGCTTCAGCGGGAGTGGCACCGGGGAGCTGTTTTTT. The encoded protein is CASSFSGSGTGELFF.

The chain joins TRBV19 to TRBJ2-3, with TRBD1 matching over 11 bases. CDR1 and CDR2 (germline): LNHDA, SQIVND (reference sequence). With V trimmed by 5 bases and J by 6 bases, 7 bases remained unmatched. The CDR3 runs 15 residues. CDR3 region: CASSSPGQGGDTQYF. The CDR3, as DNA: TGTGCCAGTAGTTCGCCGGGACAGGGGGGGGATACGCAGTATTTT.

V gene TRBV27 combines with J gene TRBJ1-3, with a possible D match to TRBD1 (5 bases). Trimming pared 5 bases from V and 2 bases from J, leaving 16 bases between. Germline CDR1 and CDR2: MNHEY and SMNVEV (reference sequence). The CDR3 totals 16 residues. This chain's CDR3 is CASSTLLRGAGNTIYF. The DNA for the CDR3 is TGTGCCAGCAGTACTCTCCTCCGGGGGGCTGGAAACACCATATATTTT.

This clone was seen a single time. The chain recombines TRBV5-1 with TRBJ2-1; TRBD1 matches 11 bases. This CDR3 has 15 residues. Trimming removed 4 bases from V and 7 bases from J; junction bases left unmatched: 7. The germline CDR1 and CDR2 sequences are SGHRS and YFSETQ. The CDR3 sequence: CASSPGTGGRNEQFF. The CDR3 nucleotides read TGCGCCAGCAGCCCCGGGACAGGGGGGAGGAATGAGCAGTTCTTC.

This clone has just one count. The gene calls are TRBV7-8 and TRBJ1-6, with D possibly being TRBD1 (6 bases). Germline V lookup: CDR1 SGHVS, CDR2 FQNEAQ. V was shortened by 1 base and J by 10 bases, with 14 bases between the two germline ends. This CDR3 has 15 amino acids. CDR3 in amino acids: CASSLGDQGTSPLHF. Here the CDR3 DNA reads TGTGCCAGCAGCTTAGGTGACCAAGGGACATCACCCCTCCACTTT.

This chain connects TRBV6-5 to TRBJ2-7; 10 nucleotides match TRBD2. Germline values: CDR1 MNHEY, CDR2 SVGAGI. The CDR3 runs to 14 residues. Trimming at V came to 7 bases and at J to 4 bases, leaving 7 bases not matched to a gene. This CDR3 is CASTPSGSGYEQYF. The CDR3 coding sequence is TGTGCCAGCACCCCTAGCGGGAGTGGTTACGAGCAGTACTTC.

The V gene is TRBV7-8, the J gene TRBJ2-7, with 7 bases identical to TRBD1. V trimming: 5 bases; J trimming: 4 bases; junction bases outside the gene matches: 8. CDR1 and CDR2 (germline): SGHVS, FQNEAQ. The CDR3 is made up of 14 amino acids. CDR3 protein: CASSPRDSIYEQYF. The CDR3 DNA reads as TGTGCCAGCAGCCCCAGGGACAGCATTTACGAGCAGTACTTC. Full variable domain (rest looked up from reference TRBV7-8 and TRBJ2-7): GAGVSQSPRYKVAKRGQDVALRCDPISGHVSLFWYQQALGQGPEFLTYFQNEAQLDKSGLPSDRFFAERPEGSVSTLKIQRTQQEDSAVYLCASSPRDSIYEQYFGPGTRLTVT.

The CDR3 is CASSPRGPQGNNSPLHF. The CDR3 DNA sequence: TGTGCCAGCTCACCACGGGGCCCCCAGGGAAATAATTCACCCCTCCACTTT. The chain couples TRBV18 to TRBJ1-6; D may be TRBD1 (5 bases). Germline V gene sequence: CDR1 KGHSH, CDR2 LQKENI. V was clipped by 1 base and J by 5 bases, with 15 bases between them. This CDR3 is 17 amino acids long.

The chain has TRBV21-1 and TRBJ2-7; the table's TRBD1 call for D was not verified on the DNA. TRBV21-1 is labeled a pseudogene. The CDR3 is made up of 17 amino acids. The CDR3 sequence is CASNKDLRDSLSYEQYF. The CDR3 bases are TGTGCCAGCAACAAAGACCTACGGGACAGCCTCTCCTACGAGCAGTACTTC.

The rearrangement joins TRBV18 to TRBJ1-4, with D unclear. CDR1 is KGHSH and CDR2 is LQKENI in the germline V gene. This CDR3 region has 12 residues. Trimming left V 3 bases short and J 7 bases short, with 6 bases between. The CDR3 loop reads CASSPRSEKLFF. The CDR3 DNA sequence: TGTGCCAGCTCACCGAGGAGTGAAAAACTGTTTTTT.

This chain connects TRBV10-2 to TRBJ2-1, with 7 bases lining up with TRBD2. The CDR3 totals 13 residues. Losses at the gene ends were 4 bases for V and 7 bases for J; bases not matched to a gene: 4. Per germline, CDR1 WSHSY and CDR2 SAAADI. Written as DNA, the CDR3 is TGCGCCAGCAGTGGGGGGGGACTTAATGAGCAGTTCTTC. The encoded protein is CASSGGGLNEQFF.

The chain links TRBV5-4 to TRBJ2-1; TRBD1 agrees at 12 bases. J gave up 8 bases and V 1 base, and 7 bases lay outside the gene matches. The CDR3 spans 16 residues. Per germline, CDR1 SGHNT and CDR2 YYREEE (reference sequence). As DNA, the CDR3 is TGTGCCAGCAGCTTGACACTAGGGACAGGGGGCCATGAGCAGTTCTTC. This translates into CASSLTLGTGGHEQFF.

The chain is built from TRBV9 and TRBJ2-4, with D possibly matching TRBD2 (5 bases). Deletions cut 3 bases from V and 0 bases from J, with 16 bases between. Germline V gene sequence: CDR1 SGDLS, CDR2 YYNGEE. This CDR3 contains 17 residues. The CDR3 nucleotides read TGTGCCAGCAGCGCCCAACTGGGTGAGGGAGCCAAAAACATTCAGTACTTC. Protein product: CASSAQLGEGAKNIQYF.

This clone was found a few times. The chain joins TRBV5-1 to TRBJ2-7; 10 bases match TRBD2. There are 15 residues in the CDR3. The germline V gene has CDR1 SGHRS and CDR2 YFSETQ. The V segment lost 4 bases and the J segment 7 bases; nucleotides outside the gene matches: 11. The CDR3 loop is CASSTQAGGPREQYF. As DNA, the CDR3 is TGCGCCAGCAGCACCCAAGCGGGAGGGCCGCGGGAGCAGTACTTC.

CDR3 amino acids: CASSPWDRGREKLFF. In DNA, the CDR3 is TGTGCCAGCAGTCCCTGGGACAGGGGGCGAGAAAAACTGTTTTTT. V usage is TRBV27 and J usage is TRBJ1-4; 12 nucleotides line up with TRBD1. The CDR3 spans 15 residues. CDR1 MNHEY and CDR2 SMNVEV come from the germline V gene (reference sequence). With 5 bases clipped from V and 8 bases from J, the junction kept 6 bases outside the gene matches. Looking up the rest from reference TRBV27 and TRBJ1-4 gives the full variable domain: EAQVTQNPRYLITVTGKKLTVTCSQNMNHEYMSWYRQDPGLGLRQIYYSMNVEVTDKGDVPEGYKVSRKEKRNFPLILESPSPNQTSLYFCASSPWDRGREKLFFGSGTQLSVL.

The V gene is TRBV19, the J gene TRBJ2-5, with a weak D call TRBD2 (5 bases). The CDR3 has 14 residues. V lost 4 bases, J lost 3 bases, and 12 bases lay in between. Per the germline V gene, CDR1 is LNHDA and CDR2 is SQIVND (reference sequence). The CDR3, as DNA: TGTGCCAGTAGTAGGACTGGTTTCAAAGAGACCCAGTACTTC. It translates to CASSRTGFKETQYF.

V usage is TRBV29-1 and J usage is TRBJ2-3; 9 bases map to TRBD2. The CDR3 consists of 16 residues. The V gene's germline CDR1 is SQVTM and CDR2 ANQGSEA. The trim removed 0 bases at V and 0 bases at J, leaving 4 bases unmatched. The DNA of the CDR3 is TGCAGCGTTGAAGATCCAGGACTAGCGAGCACAGATACGCAGTATTTT. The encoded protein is CSVEDPGLASTDTQYF.

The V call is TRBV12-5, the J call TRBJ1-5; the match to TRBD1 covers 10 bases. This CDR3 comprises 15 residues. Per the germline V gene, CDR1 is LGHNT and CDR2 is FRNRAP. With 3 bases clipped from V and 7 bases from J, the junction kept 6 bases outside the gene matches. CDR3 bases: TGTGCTAGTGGTTTTCGGGGACAGGGGAGACAGCCCCAGCATTTT. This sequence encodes CASGFRGQGRQPQHF. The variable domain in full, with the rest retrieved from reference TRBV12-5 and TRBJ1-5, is DARVTQTPRHKVTEMGQEVTMRCQPILGHNTVFWYRQTMMQGLELLAYFRNRAPLDDSGMPKDRFSAEMPDATLATLKIQPSEPRDSAVYFCASGFRGQGRQPQHFGDGTRLSIL.

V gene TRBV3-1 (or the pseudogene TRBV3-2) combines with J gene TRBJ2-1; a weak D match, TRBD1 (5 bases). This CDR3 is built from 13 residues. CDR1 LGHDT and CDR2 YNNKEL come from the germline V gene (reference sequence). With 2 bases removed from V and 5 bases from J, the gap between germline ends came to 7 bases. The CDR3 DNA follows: TGTGCCAGCAGCCAAAGGGGCAACAATGAGCAGTTCTTC. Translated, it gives CASSQRGNNEQFF.

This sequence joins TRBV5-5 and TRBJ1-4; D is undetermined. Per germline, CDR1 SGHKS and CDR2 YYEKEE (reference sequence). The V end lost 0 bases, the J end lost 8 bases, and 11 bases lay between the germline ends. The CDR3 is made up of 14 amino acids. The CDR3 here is CASSLDPGAEKLFF. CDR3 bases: TGTGCCAGCAGCTTGGATCCGGGTGCGGAAAAACTGTTTTTT.

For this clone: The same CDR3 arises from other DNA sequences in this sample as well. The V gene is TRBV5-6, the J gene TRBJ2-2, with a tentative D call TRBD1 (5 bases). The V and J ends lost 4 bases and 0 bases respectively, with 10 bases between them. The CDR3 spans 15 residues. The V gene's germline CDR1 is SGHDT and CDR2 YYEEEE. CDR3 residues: CASSLWGTNTGELFF. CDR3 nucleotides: TGTGCCAGCAGCCTTTGGGGCACGAACACCGGGGAGCTGTTTTTT. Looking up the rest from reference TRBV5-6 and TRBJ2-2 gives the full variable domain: DAGVTQSPTHLIKTRGQQVTLRCSPKSGHDTVSWYQQALGQGPQFIFQYYEEEERQRGNFPDRFSGHQFPNYSSELNVNALLLGDSALYLCASSLWGTNTGELFFGEGSRLTVL.